The TCR beta chain under discussion was sequenced for a study of cytomegalovirus exposure and HLA in healthy donors. Findings of the study overall: TCR sequences were mostly rare, though some public TCRs occurred in many donors. Per published reports, the classifier diagnosed cytomegalovirus status with high specificity and sensitivity. Common viral pathogens seemed to be connected with several of the most significant clusters, according to a later analysis.

The PCR made use of 60 Vbeta and 13 Jbeta primers. The method was immunoSEQ multiplex PCR; TCRdb's version includes in-frame clones alone and lacks a portion of them. The top ten clones hold less than 2% of a sample with 150,000 or so clones, about 85% of them seen once. Points on this clone: Its antigen remains unknown.

The V gene lost 10 bases and the J gene lost 13 bases, with 21 bases spanning the gap. The germline V gene has CDR1 MDHEN and CDR2 SYDVKM. The CDR3 has 12 residues. This chain links TRBV28 with TRBJ2-3; D unresolved. Specimen: PBMCs. The clonotype comes from a man aged 18 to 29 in good health and CMV-seronegative. In DNA, the CDR3 is TGTGCCACCACCACCACCACCCTAGTAGAGTATTTT. It codes for CATTTTTLVEYF.